A selection of T cell receptor beta chains follows, all from one sample in a study of cytomegalovirus exposure and HLA in healthy donors. Sequencing used immunoSEQ multiplex PCR; TCRdb keeps in-frame clones, though not all of them. The sample has 100,000 to 150,000 clones; the top ten hold about 2.3%. Sequenced input: PBMCs. The receptors were gathered from a man between 35 and 55 years old in good health and CMV-seronegative. Both conserved end residues are part of each CDR3. A D gene is named only where the DNA matches it firmly.

d_gene: NA; v_gene: TRBV6-6; j_gene: TRBJ1-1; CDR3nt: TGTGCCAGCAGTTCCGTGCGGGTCTACGACACTGAAGCTTTCTTT; CDR3aa: CASSSVRVYDTEAFF
d_gene: NA; v_gene: TRBV23-1; j_gene: TRBJ1-3; CDR3nt: TGCGGACAGCAGGGGGGAAACACCATATATTTT; CDR3aa: CGQQGGNTIYF
d_gene: NA; v_gene: TRBV29-1; j_gene: TRBJ2-5; CDR3nt: TGCAGCGTTGTACTTATCAGCGGGGCCTTCGGGGGCAAGCAGTACTTC; CDR3aa: CSVVLISGAFGGKQYF
d_gene: NA; v_gene: TRBV7-8; j_gene: TRBJ2-7; CDR3nt: TGTGCCAGCAGCTTAGGGAGGACGGGTCCCTACGAGCAGTACTTC; CDR3aa: CASSLGRTGPYEQYF
d_gene: TRBD1; v_gene: TRBV29-1; j_gene: TRBJ2-7; CDR3nt: TGCAGCGTTGATTTGTTGGGACAGGCGGGACCCTACGAGCAGTACTTC; CDR3aa: CSVDLLGQAGPYEQYF
d_gene: TRBD2; v_gene: TRBV4-1; j_gene: TRBJ2-2; CDR3nt: TGCGCCAGCAGCCAAGTTCTAGCGGGAGGGGCGGACACCGGGGAGCTGTTTTTT; CDR3aa: CASSQVLAGGADTGELFF
d_gene: TRBD2; v_gene: TRBV10-3; j_gene: TRBJ2-5; CDR3nt: TGTGCCATCAGTGAGCCCTGGACTAGCGGACAAGAGACCCAGTACTTC; CDR3aa: CAISEPWTSGQETQYF
d_gene: TRBD2; v_gene: TRBV5-1; j_gene: TRBJ2-3; CDR3nt: TGCGCCAGCAGCTCGGAGCAGGGACTAGCGGGCACAGATACGCAGTATTTT; CDR3aa: CASSSEQGLAGTDTQYF
d_gene: TRBD1; v_gene: TRBV6-1; j_gene: TRBJ2-5; CDR3nt: TGTGCCAGCAGTGAAGCGCAAGGACAGGGCCCAGAGACCCAGTACTTC; CDR3aa: CASSEAQGQGPETQYF
d_gene: NA; v_gene: TRBV19; j_gene: TRBJ2-1; CDR3nt: TGTGCCAGTCGTCCGATAACGGTTAGCAAGGCTGAGCAGTTCTTC; CDR3aa: CASRPITVSKAEQFF
d_gene: TRBD1; v_gene: TRBV11-3; j_gene: TRBJ2-5; CDR3nt: TGTGCCAGCAGCAATAACATGTGGACAGGGGCGGAGACCCAGTACTTC; CDR3aa: CASSNNMWTGAETQYF
d_gene: NA; v_gene: TRBV9; j_gene: TRBJ2-2; CDR3nt: TGTGCCAGCAGCACGAGGGGGGAGGGGACCGGGGAGCTGTTTTTT; CDR3aa: CASSTRGEGTGELFF
d_gene: NA; v_gene: TRBV5-5; j_gene: TRBJ2-7; CDR3nt: TGTGCCAGCAGGAAATCCACGGGACTGTACTACGAGCAGTACTTC; CDR3aa: CASRKSTGLYYEQYF
d_gene: NA; v_gene: TRBV18; j_gene: TRBJ2-3; CDR3nt: TGTGCCAGCTCAGCCGACAGGGAGGTAGCAGGAGATACGCAGTATTTT; CDR3aa: CASSADREVAGDTQYF
d_gene: TRBD2; v_gene: TRBV11-3; j_gene: TRBJ2-7; CDR3nt: TGTGCCAGCAGCTTAGCCGCTGGGGGGGCCTACGAGCAGTACTTC; CDR3aa: CASSLAAGGAYEQYF
d_gene: NA; v_gene: TRBV7-8; j_gene: TRBJ2-7; CDR3nt: TGTGCCAGCAGCTTAGCGGGGAGTACCTACGAGCAGTACTTC; CDR3aa: CASSLAGSTYEQYF
d_gene: TRBD1; v_gene: TRBV7-3; j_gene: TRBJ2-7; CDR3nt: TGTGCCAGCAGCTCTACCGGGACAGGAGACTACGAGCAGTACTTC; CDR3aa: CASSSTGTGDYEQYF
d_gene: TRBD1; v_gene: TRBV30; j_gene: TRBJ2-2; CDR3nt: TGTGCCTGGAGTCTCCGTCGGACAGGGGAGGGTACGAACACCGGGGAGCTGTTTTTT; CDR3aa: CAWSLRRTGEGTNTGELFF
d_gene: TRBD2; v_gene: TRBV7-3; j_gene: TRBJ2-7; CDR3nt: TGTGCCAGCAGCTTAACGGCTAGCGGACTATACGAGCAGTACTTC; CDR3aa: CASSLTASGLYEQYF
d_gene: NA; v_gene: TRBV9; j_gene: TRBJ1-3; CDR3nt: TGTGCCAGCAGCTCTAGGGGGTCCTCTAGAAACACCATATATTTT; CDR3aa: CASSSRGSSRNTIYF
d_gene: TRBD2; v_gene: TRBV6-5; j_gene: TRBJ2-1; CDR3nt: TGTGCCAGCAGTAACGGATGGGCGGGGGGCGAGCTCTTC; CDR3aa: CASSNGWAGGELF
d_gene: NA; v_gene: TRBV7-2; j_gene: TRBJ1-1; CDR3nt: TGTGCCAGCAGCATAGACTCAGGGTCCACTGAAGCTTTCTTT; CDR3aa: CASSIDSGSTEAFF
d_gene: NA; v_gene: TRBV7-2; j_gene: TRBJ2-3; CDR3nt: TGTGCCAGCAGCTTAATGAGGGAGACGGGGACGCAGTATTTT; CDR3aa: CASSLMRETGTQYF
d_gene: TRBD1; v_gene: TRBV5-4; j_gene: TRBJ1-4; CDR3nt: TGTGCCAGCCGCCAGGGGGCCTCTACGGGTGAAAAACTGTTTTTT; CDR3aa: CASRQGASTGEKLFF
d_gene: NA; v_gene: TRBV2; j_gene: TRBJ1-5; CDR3nt: TGTGCCAGCAGCGACCCGGGCTCCCCGGGGAATCAGCCCCAGCATTTT; CDR3aa: CASSDPGSPGNQPQHF
d_gene: TRBD2; v_gene: TRBV29-1; j_gene: TRBJ2-5; CDR3nt: TGCAGCGTCGTTCGCGGGGGAGCCGTGGGGGAGACCCAGTACTTC; CDR3aa: CSVVRGGAVGETQYF
d_gene: TRBD1; v_gene: TRBV10-3; j_gene: TRBJ2-7; CDR3nt: TGTGCCATCAGCCTTAAAGGCCGGGGACAGGGGGCTGGCGAGCAGTACTTC; CDR3aa: CAISLKGRGQGAGEQYF
d_gene: TRBD1; v_gene: TRBV2; j_gene: TRBJ1-3; CDR3nt: TGTGCCAGCAGTGACAGGGGGCTTGGAAACACCATATATTTT; CDR3aa: CASSDRGLGNTIYF
d_gene: NA; v_gene: TRBV7-9; j_gene: TRBJ1-1; CDR3nt: TGTGCCAGCAGCTTTTGGGGAGGGAACACTGAAGCTTTCTTT; CDR3aa: CASSFWGGNTEAFF
d_gene: NA; v_gene: TRBV6-1; j_gene: TRBJ1-2; CDR3nt: TGTGCCAGCAGTCGGACGACAGCCGGCTACACCTTC; CDR3aa: CASSRTTAGYTF
d_gene: TRBD1; v_gene: TRBV7-9; j_gene: TRBJ1-4; CDR3nt: TGTGCCAGCAGCACCAGGGGGCGCGGAGGAAAACTGTTTTTT; CDR3aa: CASSTRGRGGKLFF
d_gene: TRBD2; v_gene: TRBV11-3; j_gene: TRBJ2-1; CDR3nt: TGTGCCAGCAGCTTAGAACTAGCGGAGGACAATGAGCAGTTCTTC; CDR3aa: CASSLELAEDNEQFF
d_gene: NA; v_gene: TRBV30; j_gene: TRBJ2-1; CDR3nt: TGTGCCTGGAGTGGGGGGCGAGGCTCCTACAATGAGCAGTTCTTC; CDR3aa: CAWSGGRGSYNEQFF
d_gene: NA; v_gene: TRBV30; j_gene: TRBJ2-6; CDR3nt: TGTGCCTGGAGTGTTCCGGTGAGGTATCTGTACTCTGGGGCCAACGTCCTGACTTTC; CDR3aa: CAWSVPVRYLYSGANVLTF
d_gene: NA; v_gene: TRBV30; j_gene: TRBJ1-4; CDR3nt: TGTGCCTGGAGTGGTGGACTCGGTAATGAAAAACTGTTTTTT; CDR3aa: CAWSGGLGNEKLFF
d_gene: NA; v_gene: TRBV19; j_gene: TRBJ1-5; CDR3nt: TGTGCCAGTAGTATTCTTCAGGAAAGCAATCAGCCCCAGCATTTT; CDR3aa: CASSILQESNQPQHF
d_gene: NA; v_gene: TRBV11-2; j_gene: TRBJ2-2; CDR3nt: TGTGCCAGCAGCCCTACTCGGCCGGGAGACACCGGGGAGCTGTTTTTT; CDR3aa: CASSPTRPGDTGELFF
d_gene: NA; v_gene: TRBV25-1; j_gene: TRBJ2-3; CDR3nt: TGTGCCAGCGGCAACGGGGACTGGTTGGATACGCAGTATTTT; CDR3aa: CASGNGDWLDTQYF
d_gene: NA; v_gene: TRBV7-8; j_gene: TRBJ2-7; CDR3nt: TGTGCCAGCAGCTTAGGGACAGTATACGAGCAGTACTTC; CDR3aa: CASSLGTVYEQYF
d_gene: TRBD2; v_gene: TRBV5-1; j_gene: TRBJ2-5; CDR3nt: TGCGCCAGCAGCGTGACTAGCAGATCAGAGACCCAGTACTTC; CDR3aa: CASSVTSRSETQYF
d_gene: NA; v_gene: TRBV6-5; j_gene: TRBJ1-1; CDR3nt: TGTGCCAGCAGTTACTCGCAAACCCGCCAAGTGCGAGCTTTCTTT; CDR3aa: CASSYSQTRQVRAFF
d_gene: TRBD1; v_gene: TRBV29-1; j_gene: TRBJ1-1; CDR3nt: TGCAGCGGCGCGGACAGGGACAACACTGAAGCTTTCTTT; CDR3aa: CSGADRDNTEAFF
d_gene: NA; v_gene: TRBV7-2; j_gene: TRBJ2-1; CDR3nt: TGTGCCAGCAGCCTTTACTCAGGGATTCAGTTCTTC; CDR3aa: CASSLYSGIQFF
d_gene: NA; v_gene: TRBV5-6; j_gene: TRBJ2-7; CDR3nt: TGTGCCAGCAGCTTGGATCGGTGGTCCTACGAGCAGTACTTC; CDR3aa: CASSLDRWSYEQYF
d_gene: TRBD2; v_gene: TRBV19; j_gene: TRBJ2-7; CDR3nt: TGTGCCAGTTCTGGGGGGGTAAGGTCCTACGAGCAGTACTTC; CDR3aa: CASSGGVRSYEQYF
d_gene: NA; v_gene: TRBV6-1; j_gene: TRBJ2-3; CDR3nt: TGTGCCAGCGGGGCCGGGACACCGAGCACAGATACGCAGTATTTT; CDR3aa: CASGAGTPSTDTQYF
d_gene: TRBD1; v_gene: TRBV18; j_gene: TRBJ1-4; CDR3nt: TGTGCCAGCTCACGGGACAGCTCTAATGAAAAACTGTTTTTT; CDR3aa: CASSRDSSNEKLFF
d_gene: TRBD1; v_gene: TRBV19; j_gene: TRBJ1-4; CDR3nt: TGTGCCAGTGGACAGGGACGATCTCCAGCCGGGGAAAAACTGTTTTTT; CDR3aa: CASGQGRSPAGEKLFF
d_gene: TRBD2; v_gene: TRBV10-3; j_gene: TRBJ2-1; CDR3nt: TGTGCCACCCTCATCGTGAGGGAGGGTTACAATGAGCAGTTCTTC; CDR3aa: CATLIVREGYNEQFF
d_gene: TRBD2; v_gene: TRBV10-3; j_gene: TRBJ2-1; CDR3nt: TGTGCCACCGGCTCCGGGACTAGCAGGAACAATGAGCAGTTCTTC; CDR3aa: CATGSGTSRNNEQFF
d_gene: TRBD1; v_gene: TRBV6-5; j_gene: TRBJ1-1; CDR3nt: TGTGCCAGCAGTCGATCACTTACAGGGGGCGCAGCTTTCTTT; CDR3aa: CASSRSLTGGAAFF
d_gene: NA; v_gene: TRBV13; j_gene: TRBJ2-2; CDR3nt: TGTGCCAGCAGCCCCCGGGGGGGGGAGCTGTTTTTT; CDR3aa: CASSPRGGELFF
d_gene: TRBD2; v_gene: TRBV7-6; j_gene: TRBJ2-3; CDR3nt: TGTGCCAGCAGCTCGGGACTAGCGGGCAGCACAGATACGCAGTATTTT; CDR3aa: CASSSGLAGSTDTQYF